The rows below give T cell receptor beta chains drawn from one sample of a study of blood T cell repertoires in COVID-19. Method: immunoSEQ multiplex PCR; TCRdb's copy keeps in-frame clones and lacks some. The sample yields 85,000 to 130,000 clones, about 89% seen once. Sequencing input: peripheral blood. Receptors were obtained from a human donor in a cohort sampled during active COVID-19. CDR3s include the opening cysteine and the closing phenylalanine or tryptophan. A D gene is named only where the DNA matches it firmly. Rows give clone size only sometimes, using once, few, many, or a class for an expanded clone.

V,size,D,length,J,DNA,CDR3
TRBV19,.,.,21,TRBJ2-4,TGTGCCAGTAGTATAGCTGCACGAACTGAGGGCAAGTCGAGGTCCAAAAACATTCAGTACTTC,CASSIAARTEGKSRSKNIQYF
TRBV5-1,.,.,15,TRBJ1-2,TGCGCCAGCAGCTCCCATTTGGGAGCAGGTTACGGCTACACCTTC,CASSSHLGAGYGYTF
TRBV27,.,.,13,TRBJ1-2,TGTGCCAGCAGTTCCCAAAACAGAAATGGCTACACCTTC,CASSSQNRNGYTF
TRBV10-3,.,.,14,TRBJ1-1,TGTGCCATCAGGGGGAGAGGAATCAACACTGAAGCTTTCTTT,CAIRGRGINTEAFF
TRBV28,.,.,12,TRBJ2-3,TGTGCCAGCAGTTTTAGCCCTTATACGCAGTATTTT,CASSFSPYTQYF
TRBV5-4,.,TRBD1,15,TRBJ2-2,TGTGCCAGCAGCCGCCGGGACAGGAACACCGGGGAGCTGTTTTTT,CASSRRDRNTGELFF
TRBV9,.,TRBD2,17,TRBJ2-1,TGTGCCAGCAGCGTAGCGGGGGGGGGTGGAGCGATAAATGAGCAGTTCTTC,CASSVAGGGGAINEQFF
TRBV7-9,.,TRBD1,13,TRBJ1-1,TGTGCCAGCAGCTTATCGGGACAGGGGAGAGCTTTCTTT,CASSLSGQGRAFF
TRBV24-1,once,TRBD2,15,TRBJ2-3,TGTGCCACCAGTGATCCCGGGACTACCACAGATACGCAGTATTTT,CATSDPGTTTDTQYF
TRBV7-8,.,.,14,TRBJ2-2,TGTGCCAGCAAGCTAGCGCAACTGACCGGGGAGCTGTTTTTT,CASKLAQLTGELFF
TRBV2,.,.,22,TRBJ2-3,TGTGCCAGCAGTGATTTCGCAGGATCGGGGGTGGGCGGCAGGATCCTTACAGATACGCAGTATTTT,CASSDFAGSGVGGRILTDTQYF
TRBV28,.,TRBD2,18,TRBJ2-3,TGTGCCAGCAGTTTAGGGACTAGCGGAGCTTACTCGACAGATACGCAGTATTTT,CASSLGTSGAYSTDTQYF
TRBV19,.,.,15,TRBJ1-4,TGTGCCAGTAGTTTCCTACAGGCCGGCCTTGAAAAACTGTTTTTT,CASSFLQAGLEKLFF
TRBV4-3,.,TRBD2,18,TRBJ2-7,TGCGCCAGCAGCCAAGATAGGTCGGGAGGGAGGTCATCCTACGAGCAGTACTTC,CASSQDRSGGRSSYEQYF
TRBV27,.,TRBD1,15,TRBJ2-3,TGTGCCAGCAGTGCAGACAGGGGAGGAACAGGTACGCAGTATTTT,CASSADRGGTGTQYF
TRBV6-4,.,TRBD2,16,TRBJ2-3,TGTGCCAGCAGCGAGACTAGCGGGGGGGGCACAGATACGCAGTATTTT,CASSETSGGGTDTQYF
TRBV5-4,.,TRBD1,17,TRBJ2-3,TGTGCCAGCAGCTTATCGGACAGGGGGCGAGGCACAGATACGCAGTATTTT,CASSLSDRGRGTDTQYF
TRBV9,.,TRBD1,15,TRBJ2-5,TGTGCCAGCAGCACCCGGACAGGGCGGTTAGAGACCCAGTACTTC,CASSTRTGRLETQYF
TRBV6-1,.,TRBD1,16,TRBJ2-3,TGTGCCAGCAGTGAATCCGGTGGGACAGGGGGCGCTTCGCAGTATTTT,CASSESGGTGGASQYF
TRBV5-4,.,.,13,TRBJ1-1,TGTGCCAGCAGCTTGGTTCCAGGCTCGGAAGCTTTCTTT,CASSLVPGSEAFF
TRBV11-2,.,TRBD1,13,TRBJ2-7,TGTGCCAGCAGCCAAGGGGGACAGTCCGAGCAGTACTTC,CASSQGGQSEQYF
TRBV28,.,.,12,TRBJ1-4,TGTGCCAGCAGTTTATCGGGTGAAAAACTGTTTTTT,CASSLSGEKLFF
TRBV12-3/TRBV12-4,.,TRBD1,13,TRBJ1-1,TGTGCCAGCAGGATGGGACAGGGATTGATAACTTTCTTT,CASRMGQGLITFF
TRBV21-1,.,.,17,TRBJ1-5,TGTGCCAGCAGCAAAAGGTTGAGTGGGCCTGCCGTTGGGCCCCAGCATTTT,CASSKRLSGPAVGPQHF
TRBV5-6,.,.,12,TRBJ2-3,TGTGCCAGCGGGGGGAGCACAGATACGCAGTATTTT,CASGGSTDTQYF
TRBV12-3/TRBV12-4,.,.,13,TRBJ1-1,TGTGCCAGCAGTTTCGGGGGGAACACTGAAGCTTTCTTT,CASSFGGNTEAFF
TRBV19,.,.,13,TRBJ2-7,TGTGCCAGTAGTATAGGACTGTACTACGAGCAGTACTTC,CASSIGLYYEQYF
TRBV5-8,.,.,12,TRBJ1-2,TGTGCCAGCAGCGAAGGATGGAGTGGCTACACCTTC,CASSEGWSGYTF
TRBV23-1,.,.,12,TRBJ2-7,TGCGCCAGCCGCCCGCAGGGTTACGAGCAGTACTTC,CASRPQGYEQYF
TRBV16,few,.,12,TRBJ1-1,TGTGCCAGCAGCCAATCTTATCTTGAAGCTTTCTTT,CASSQSYLEAFF
TRBV5-1,.,.,14,TRBJ2-3,TGCGCCAGCAGCTTGCGCGAACCCACAGATACGCAGTATTTT,CASSLREPTDTQYF
TRBV6-5,.,TRBD1,15,TRBJ2-5,TGTGCCAGCAGCGTGCTGACAGGGGGTCAAGAGACCCAGTACTTC,CASSVLTGGQETQYF
TRBV7-2,.,.,15,TRBJ2-5,TGTGCCAGCAGCCCCCGGACTCCACCGGGGGAGACCCAGTACTTC,CASSPRTPPGETQYF
TRBV5-5,.,TRBD2,17,TRBJ2-1,TGTGCCAGCAGCTTGATTAGCGGGCCATGGGGCTACAATGAGCAGTTCTTC,CASSLISGPWGYNEQFF
TRBV18,.,TRBD1,15,TRBJ1-2,TGTGCCAGCTCATTACAACGGGACAGGGCCTATGGCTACACCTTC,CASSLQRDRAYGYTF
TRBV19,few,TRBD1,15,TRBJ1-5,TGTGCCAGTAGTATTACAGGGGGGGCTGGTCAGCCCCAGCATTTT,CASSITGGAGQPQHF
TRBV4-2,.,TRBD2,18,TRBJ2-1,TGTGCCAGCAGTCCTCCGGGGGCGGGGGGCCTCTCCTACAATGAGCAGTTCTTC,CASSPPGAGGLSYNEQFF
TRBV3-1/TRBV3-2,.,TRBD2,15,TRBJ2-3,TGTGCCAGCAGCCAGATTAGCGGGATCACAGATACGCAGTATTTT,CASSQISGITDTQYF
TRBV12-5,.,.,15,TRBJ2-2,TGTGCTAGTGGTTCCGCGAGGTCGTTCGGCGGGGAGCTGTTTTTT,CASGSARSFGGELFF
TRBV5-6,.,.,12,TRBJ2-1,TGTGCCAGCAGCAAGGGGCAGGGTGAGCAGTTCTTC,CASSKGQGEQFF
TRBV6-5,.,.,11,TRBJ1-5,TGTGCCAGCAGTTATTTACAGCCCCAGCATTTT,CASSYLQPQHF
TRBV6-5,.,.,13,TRBJ2-1,TGTGCCAGCAGTTACGAGGGCTACAATGAGCAGTTCTTC,CASSYEGYNEQFF
TRBV4-3,.,.,16,TRBJ2-1,TGCGCCAGCAGCCAGGATGGGCAGCTCCTGTACAATGAGCAGTTCTTC,CASSQDGQLLYNEQFF
TRBV7-3,.,TRBD2,14,TRBJ2-1,TGTGCCAGCAGCAAGGGACTAGCGGGGAATGAGCAGTTCTTC,CASSKGLAGNEQFF
TRBV7-2,.,.,13,TRBJ1-1,TGTGCCAGCAGCCGCCGGACAGATACTGAAGCTTTCTTT,CASSRRTDTEAFF